Detailed here is one TCR beta chain. There are many counts of this clonotype. This receptor's antigen is unknown. No base quality information exists; no much larger clone differs at one position. Only healthy Caucasian donors were included. Three pairs of female monozygotic twins, all aged about 18 to 30 years, made up the twin cohort. Positive isolation kits from Invitrogen were used to isolate the CD4+ and CD8+ T cell populations. The sample belongs to a study of identical twins (dated by TCRdb to 2016 to 2017). Regarding the study in general: To test whether fetal clonotypes persist, this study deep-sequenced TCR alpha and beta repertoires from monozygotic twins, from unrelated adults of various ages, and from cord blood. To rule out contamination, replicate twin experiments were performed at different times with different library preparation protocols.

Overall study outcomes, separate from this receptor: Conclusions relied on cross-sectional statistical analysis, since the same donors could not be followed over many years. Fewer insertions were carried by abundant cord blood beta clonotypes, a similar but weaker trend appeared in young adult naive repertoires, and no such trend appeared in memory repertoires. Invariant T cells such as MAIT and iNKT could partly confound zero-insertion analyses, though diverse VJ usage argued against this for most clonotypes. Recombination models systematically underestimated out-of-frame TCR alpha sharing in monozygotic twins but agreed with sharing between unrelated individuals. Excess twin sharing in beta out-of-frame sequences was weaker because fewer shared sequences lowered the signal-to-noise ratio. Out-of-frame TCR alpha sequences shared between twins showed an excess of low generation-probability sequences compared with coincidental sharing between unrelated individuals.

V is shortened by 7 bases, J by 4 bases, and the region joining them spans 14 bases. The CDR3 spans 13 residues, from the cysteine through the phenylalanine. The only DNA kept is the CDR3, 39 bases in frame from the first base. According to the germline V gene, CDR1 reads SQVTM and CDR2 reads ANQGSEA. The protocol used for the library was 5' RACE. The instrument given in TCRdb is Illumina HiSeq 2000. Template switching added a universal primer binding site, and the final cDNA carried a unique molecular identifier that allowed TCR cDNA molecules to be counted accurately. Specific primers in the conserved constant-segment region were used to synthesize first-strand cDNA for the TCR alpha and beta chains. To control for contamination, every cDNA library carried two barcodes: a SMART-Mk sample barcode plus Illumina barcodes. TruSeq adapter sequences, together with Illumina sample barcodes, were added in two successive PCR steps. TCR alpha and beta cDNA libraries were sequenced on the Illumina HiSeq platform with custom primers. Per the original workflow: MiGEC was used to process raw reads and extract unique molecular identifiers, and MiXCR was used to find CDR3 positions. For each individual, recombination models were inferred using an EM algorithm with the repgenHMM and IGoR tools. The tcR package in R was used for shared clonotype analysis, with sharing normalized by the product of cloneset sizes. Out-of-frame nonproductive sequences were analyzed to study raw recombination free of thymic and clonal selection effects. Using fastp trimming at Q25 and MiXCR clonotype assembly, TCRdb reanalyzed the public sequencing data and kept in-frame beta chains. Each CDR3 protein gets just one entry, which takes the most common genes and DNA from the rows behind it. The V and J calls here are based on TCRdb, not the publication. The sample has approximately 210,000 distinct CDR3 sequences on record, about 6.7% of them singletons. Approximately 15% of the sample rests with the top ten.

Another study also made use of these data, one on T cells expressing NK-cell markers. As the second study states: Three sorted T-cell subsets (CD3+CD56+NKG2C+, CD3+CD56+NKG2C- and CD3+CD56-NKG2C+) from several donors had their TCR beta-chain repertoires profiled. Among the eight sequenced donors, only one was HCMV-seronegative, while the other seven were HCMV-seropositive. To restrict sorting to alphabetaTCR-expressing T cells, an anti-gammadeltaTCR antibody was added in several experiments. For over five donors, the dominant CD3+CD56+NKG2C+ clonotypes were among the top 10 CD8+ clonotypes and accounted for roughly 1.0-8% of CD8+ T cells. Those dominant clonotypes were again the most abundant among CD3+CD56-NKG2C+ cells in several donors, at about 28.3-60.1%. Whether the expanded NKG2C-expressing T cell clones were specific for HCMV antigens remained unclear. Randomly selected healthy volunteers, three men and five women, were used as the eight sequenced donors. HCMV-specific IgG was detected in serum with a commercial ELISA kit to determine HCMV serostatus. MIGEC was used to demultiplex reads and group reads by UMI, and MiTCR was used to assemble and quantify clonotypes. To remove erroneous sequences, TCR cDNA sequences were retained only when supported by two or more reads. The tcR package was used for downstream repertoire analysis, and clonotypes were matched between fractions using CDR3 nucleotide sequence together with V segment. VDJmatch was used to annotate antigen specificity against VDJdb, with one amino acid substitution in CDR3 permitted.

This TCR derives from a woman aged 18-30 years in good health. The rearrangement combines TRBV29-1 with TRBJ2-1; the D gene cannot be resolved reliably. The source material was CD8+ T cells sorted from blood. The CDR3 reads as follows: CSADPRRYNEQFF. The DNA sequence follows: TGCAGCGCCGATCCCCGTCGGTACAATGAGCAGTTCTTC.